This T cell receptor beta chain was sequenced in a study of graft-versus-host responses after intestinal transplantation listed by TCRdb under 2021. Study-level background: The transplants that recipients got were multivisceral, liver-intestinal, or isolated intestinal. Every recipient was given anti-thymocyte globulin induction, then maintenance tacrolimus and steroids for about three years. After intestinal transplantation, graft-versus-host and host-versus-graft alloreactive T cell clones were followed in the graft, circulation and bone marrow using bulk TCR-beta CDR3 sequencing. To identify alloreactive clones, pre-transplant mixed lymphocyte reaction products were sequenced and compared with unstimulated pre-transplant donor and recipient T cells. The cohort enrolled 20 to 25 intestinal transplant recipients, one of whom was a retransplant, and a few patients without pretransplant specimens were excluded. Donor T cell macrochimerism was defined as a peak of at least 4% donor T cells among recipient peripheral blood mononuclear cells. Samples from a few later patients were sequenced in-house on an Illumina MiSeq with MiXCR processing rather than by the commercial service. Findings and caveats that apply to the study as a whole: Early after transplant, peak levels of circulating GvH clones were associated with declines in HvG clones. The relatively low number and heterogeneity of intestinal transplant patients limited the conclusions. GvH clones were detected in recipient bone marrow, and some of these GvH clones were observed earlier in ileal mucosa or blood, consistent with an intestinal mucosal origin. In patients with donor T cell macrochimerism, the allografts had high GvH to HvG T cell clonal ratios.

Reading the label with the study, this specimen's time point is: cells obtained before transplantation from donor or recipient. In mixed lymphocyte reactions, approximately 200,000 CFSE-labeled pre-transplant responders were plated with approximately 200,000 irradiated violet-dye-labeled stimulators and cultured for around six days. Proliferating CD3+CD4+CFSE-low and CD3+CD8+CFSE-low responder cells were FACS-sorted on a BD Influx sorter after the mixed lymphocyte reaction. Library preparation employed the immunoSEQ multiplex PCR assay. For most patients, genomic DNA was isolated with the Qiagen DNeasy Blood and Tissue Kit and sent frozen to Adaptive Biotechnologies for TCR sequencing. For most patients, high-throughput TCR-beta CDR3 sequencing of genomic DNA was performed by Adaptive Biotechnologies. As for the original processing: Adaptive's ImmunoSEQ software supplied the TCR sequencing data for around 17 patients, while MiXCR and VDJtools were used to process a few other patients. To correct CD4 versus CD8 sorting errors, sequences present in both subsets at a frequency ratio below 5:1 were removed. Because the origin of CDR3 nucleotide sequences shared between donor and recipient could not be assigned, those sequences were removed. At least 2-fold expansion over unstimulated cells and a minimum CFSE-low frequency of 0.002% (template counts) or 0.001% (read counts) were required for clones to be classified as alloreactive. Clones detected in sequenced pre-transplant spleen, lymph node, or MLR CFSE-low populations of the donor or recipient were defined as mappable. The cumulative frequency of alloreactive clones was calculated as a percentage of all sequences, weighted by copy number. The clones in this table, taken by TCRdb from immuneACCESS, are in-frame only. Not every clone is retained; where verified, under half of the shortfall comes from an unresolved V gene, and the cause of the rest is unknown. Clone size and V and J calls were adopted from that table, with D and trimming inferred from the DNA. Here the sample has 21,000 or so clones; 50% to 70% occur a single time. Approximately 0.93% of the sample is held by the ten biggest clonotypes.

As concerns this clone: Base qualities are not provided; no much larger clone lies one nucleotide away.

The sequence was obtained from a human patient who received an intestinal transplant. The sequencing used alloreactive CD4+ T cells from a mixed lymphocyte reaction culture, collected before intestinal transplant. According to the study, the label for this sample's cell subset or site signals: CFSE-low proliferating T cells sorted from roughly 6-day pre-transplant mixed lymphocyte reaction (GvH or HvG direction).

The nucleotide sequence reads TGCGCCAGCAGCCGACAAGGGACAGGTGGAGGAGATACGCAGTATTTT. This gives the protein CASSRQGTGGGDTQYF. The sequence is built from TRBV4-1 and TRBJ2-3; TRBD1 lines up with 8 middle nucleotides. From the germline V gene, CDR1 is MGHRA and CDR2 is YSYEKL. Spanning cysteine to phenylalanine, the CDR3 consists of 16 amino acids. Of the read, only the CDR3 DNA is kept; its 48 bases are in frame from base 1. From V the trimming removes 4 bases and from J it removes 5 bases, while the gene matches leave 11 bases of the junction unaccounted for.